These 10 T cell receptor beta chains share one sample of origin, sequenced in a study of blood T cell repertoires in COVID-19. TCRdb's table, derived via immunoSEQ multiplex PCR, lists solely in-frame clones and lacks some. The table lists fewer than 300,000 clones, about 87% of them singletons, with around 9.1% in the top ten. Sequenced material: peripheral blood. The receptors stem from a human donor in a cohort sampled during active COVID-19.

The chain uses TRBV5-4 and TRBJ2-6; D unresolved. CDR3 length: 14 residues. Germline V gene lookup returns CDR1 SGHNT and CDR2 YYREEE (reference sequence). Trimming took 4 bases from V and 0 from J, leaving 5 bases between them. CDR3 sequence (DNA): TGTGCCAGCAGCCTCAGCTCTGGGGCCAACGTCCTGACTTTC. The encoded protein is CASSLSSGANVLTF.

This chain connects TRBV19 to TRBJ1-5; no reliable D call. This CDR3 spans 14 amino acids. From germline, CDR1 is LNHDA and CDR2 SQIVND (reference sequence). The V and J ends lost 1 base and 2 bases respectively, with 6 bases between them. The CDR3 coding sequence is TGTGCCAGTAGTATAGCGGGTGGCAATCAGCCCCAGCATTTT. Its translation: CASSIAGGNQPQHF.

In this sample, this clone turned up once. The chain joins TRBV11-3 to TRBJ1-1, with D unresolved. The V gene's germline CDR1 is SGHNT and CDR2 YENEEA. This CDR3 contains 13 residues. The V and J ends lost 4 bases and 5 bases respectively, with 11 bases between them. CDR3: CASSSPPGTEAFF. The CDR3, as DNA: TGTGCCAGCAGCTCCCCCCCGGGGACTGAAGCTTTCTTT.

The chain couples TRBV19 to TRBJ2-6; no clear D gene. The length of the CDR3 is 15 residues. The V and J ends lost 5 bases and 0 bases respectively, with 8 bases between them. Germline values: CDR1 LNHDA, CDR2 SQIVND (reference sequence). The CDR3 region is CASSSWASGANVLTF. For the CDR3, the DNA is TGTGCCAGTAGTTCTTGGGCCTCTGGGGCCAACGTCCTGACTTTC.

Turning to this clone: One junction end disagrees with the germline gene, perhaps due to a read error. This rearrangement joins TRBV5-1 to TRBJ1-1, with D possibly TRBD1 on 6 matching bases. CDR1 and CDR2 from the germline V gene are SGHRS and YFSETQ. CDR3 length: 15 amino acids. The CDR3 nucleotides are TGCCCCAGCAGCTTGGGGGGGGGCGTAGGAACTGAAGCTTTCTTT. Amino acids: CPSSLGGGVGTEAFF.

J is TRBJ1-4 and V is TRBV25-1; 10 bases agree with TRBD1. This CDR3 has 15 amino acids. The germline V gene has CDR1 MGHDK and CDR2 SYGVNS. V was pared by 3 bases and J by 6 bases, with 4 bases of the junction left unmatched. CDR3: CASSEGGTGDEKLFF. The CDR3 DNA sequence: TGTGCCAGCAGTGAGGGGGGGACAGGGGATGAAAAACTGTTTTTT.

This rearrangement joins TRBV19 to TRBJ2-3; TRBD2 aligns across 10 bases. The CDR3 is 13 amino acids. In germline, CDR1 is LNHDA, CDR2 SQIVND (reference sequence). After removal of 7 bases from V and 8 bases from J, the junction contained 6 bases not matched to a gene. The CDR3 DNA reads TGTGCCAGTAAAGGGCTAGCGGGAGTTACGCAGTATTTT. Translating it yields CASKGLAGVTQYF. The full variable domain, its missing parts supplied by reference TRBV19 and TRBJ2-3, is DGGITQSPKYLFRKEGQNVTLSCEQNLNHDAMYWYRQDPGQGLRLIYYSQIVNDFQKGDIAEGYSVSREKKESFPLTVTSAQKNPTAFYLCASKGLAGVTQYFGPGTRLTVL.

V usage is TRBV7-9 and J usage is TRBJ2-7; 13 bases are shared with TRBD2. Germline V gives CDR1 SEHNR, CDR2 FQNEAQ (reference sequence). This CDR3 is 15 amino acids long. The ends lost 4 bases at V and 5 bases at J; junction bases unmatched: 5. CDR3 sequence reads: CASSSGLAGADEQYF. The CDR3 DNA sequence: TGTGCCAGCAGCTCAGGACTAGCGGGGGCTGACGAGCAGTACTTC.

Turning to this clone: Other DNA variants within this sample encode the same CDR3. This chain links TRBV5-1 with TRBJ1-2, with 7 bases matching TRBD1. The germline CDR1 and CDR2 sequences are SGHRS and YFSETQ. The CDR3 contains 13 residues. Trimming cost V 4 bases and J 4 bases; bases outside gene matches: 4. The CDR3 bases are TGCGCCAGCAGCCCCGGGACAGCCTATGGCTACACCTTC. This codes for CASSPGTAYGYTF.

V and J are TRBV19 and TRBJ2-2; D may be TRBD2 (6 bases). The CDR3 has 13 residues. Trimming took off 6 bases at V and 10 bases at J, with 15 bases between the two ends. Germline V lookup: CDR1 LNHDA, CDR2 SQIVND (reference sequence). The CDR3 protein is CASRRDGSKELFF. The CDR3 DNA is TGTGCCAGTAGGCGGGACGGTTCCAAGGAGCTGTTTTTT.